This T cell receptor beta chain was retrieved from a study of cytomegalovirus exposure and HLA in healthy donors. PCR primers comprised 60 Vbeta and 13 Jbeta primers. Data came from immunoSEQ multiplex PCR; TCRdb stores just in-frame clones and leaves some out. The table lists about 58,000 clones, with around 4% in the top ten. The donors gave bone marrow, and they were healthy. The CDR3 is 14 residues long. CDR1 is KGHSH, CDR2 LQKENI, per germline. The junction had 6 bases not matched to a gene; V was cut back by 3 bases and J by 8 bases. The material sequenced was PBMCs. The TCR sequence derives from a male donor in good health and CMV-seronegative. The gene calls are TRBV18 and TRBJ1-4; 7 positions agree with TRBD1. CDR3 sequence reads: CASSPDAQGEKLFF. CDR3 DNA: TGTGCCAGCTCACCCGATGCACAGGGGGAAAAACTGTTTTTT.